Presented here are 7 T cell receptor beta chains from one specimen sequenced in a study of spatial heterogeneity in lung cancer. Time point meaning: sample taken at primary tumor resection. One entry per CDR3 protein results from TCRdb running MiXCR on the 5' RACE reads. The sample has more than 60,000 distinct CDR3 sequences; approximately 6.3% are singletons. Specimen: PBMCs, collected at surgery. These receptors were collected from a female donor with early-stage non-small cell lung cancer.

This clonotype was observed a few times. This rearrangement joins TRBV6-5 to TRBJ2-2; D is possibly TRBD1 (5 bases). Germline assignment: CDR1 MNHEY and CDR2 SVGAGI. Deletions cut 2 bases from V and 1 base from J, with 8 bases between. CDR3 length equals 15 residues. DNA of the CDR3: TGTGCCAGCAGTTACGGGCAGGGGAACACCGGGGAGCTGTTTTTT. It yields the protein CASSYGQGNTGELFF.

The rearrangement joins TRBV3-1 to TRBJ1-6; possibly TRBD1 for D (6 bases). There are 13 residues in the CDR3. Trimming shortened V by 4 bases and J by 10 bases, and 11 bases separated the two germline ends. Germline V CDR1 and CDR2: LGHDT, YNNKEL (reference sequence). CDR3 DNA sequence: TGTGCCAGCAGCCCCGTCAGGGGCTCACCCCTCCACTTT. Residues: CASSPVRGSPLHF.

This clonotype appeared many times. The chain's CDR3 is CASRGYTEAFF. The CDR3 DNA sequence: TGTGCCAGCAGGGGATACACTGAAGCTTTCTTT. The gene calls are TRBV3-1 and TRBJ1-1; no definite D call. The CDR3 length is 11 residues. The V end was cut by 6 bases, the J end by 3 bases, with 5 bases between. Germline V gene sequence: CDR1 LGHDT, CDR2 YNNKEL (reference sequence).

There are many counts of this clonotype. The rearrangement uses TRBV18 and TRBJ2-7; D is possibly TRBD1 (5 bases). V was shortened by 3 bases and J by 4 bases, with 13 bases between the two germline ends. CDR1 and CDR2 from the germline V gene are KGHSH and LQKENI. The CDR3 is 14 amino acids. The chain's CDR3 is CASSPRTSRYEQYF. The CDR3 region has the DNA TGTGCCAGCTCACCTCGGACATCCCGTTACGAGCAGTACTTC.

This rearrangement joins TRBV2 to TRBJ2-1, with 9 bases lining up with TRBD2. Germline V gene lookup returns CDR1 SNHLY and CDR2 FYNNEI. The CDR3 runs to 16 residues. J gave up 6 bases and V 6 bases, and 12 bases lay outside the gene matches. The CDR3 spells CASRSGTSWEGNEQFF. The CDR3 DNA reads TGTGCCAGCAGGTCCGGGACTAGCTGGGAAGGCAATGAGCAGTTCTTC.

V and J are TRBV18 and TRBJ2-5; D unclear. This CDR3 contains 12 residues. Trimming shortened V by 1 base and J by 5 bases, and 5 bases separated the two germline ends. Germline CDR1 is KGHSH and CDR2 is LQKENI. CDR3 sequence (DNA): TGTGCCAGCTCACCACTGGACGAGACCCAGTACTTC. This encodes CASSPLDETQYF.

This clonotype has just one count. The chain employs TRBV11-3 and TRBJ2-1; tentatively, D is TRBD2 (5 bases). Germline V gene sequence: CDR1 SGHNT, CDR2 YENEEA. The CDR3 runs to 12 residues. V lost 8 bases, J lost 8 bases, and 13 bases lay in between. CDR3 bases: TGTGCCAGCTCTCCTCCGGGATATGAGCAGTTCTTC. Translated, it gives CASSPPGYEQFF.